Listed below are T cell receptor beta chains from one sample, sequenced in a study of blood T cell repertoires in COVID-19. Profiled with immunoSEQ multiplex PCR; TCRdb holds only in-frame clones, not every one. This table holds 310,000 or so clones, around 90% found once. The sample consisted of peripheral blood. The receptors stem from a man aged 18-30 years who had recovered from COVID-19. Each CDR3 is given with its conserved first and last residue. The D gene is left open where the match is weak. Clone size is shown for a subset of rows, as once, few, many or a class of expanded clone.

>TRBJ2-6|.|16|.|TRBV7-3
TGTGCCAGCAGCTTAACGTCGGGCTCTGGGGCCAACGTCCTGACTTTC
CASSLTSGSGANVLTF
>TRBJ2-7|few|15|TRBD2|TRBV4-1
TGCGCCAGCAGCCTTTCGACTAGCGGTACCTACGAGCAGTACTTC
CASSLSTSGTYEQYF
>TRBJ1-6|.|15|.|TRBV2
TGTGCCAGCAGACAGTCACTCTCCTATAATTCACCCCTCCACTTT
CASRQSLSYNSPLHF
>TRBJ1-1|.|14|.|TRBV11-2
TGTGCCAGCAGCTTATGGGGCATGAACACTGAAGCTTTCTTT
CASSLWGMNTEAFF
>TRBJ2-1|.|16|.|TRBV28
TGTGCCAGCAGATCCGCAGGCGGGAACACATACAATGAGCAGTTCTTC
CASRSAGGNTYNEQFF
>TRBJ2-7|.|13|.|TRBV6-5
TGTGCCAGCAGTCCGAACTTACTTTACGAGCAGTACTTC
CASSPNLLYEQYF
>TRBJ1-4|once|13|.|TRBV10-1
TGCGCCCTCAGGTTTAAGGTCGATGAAAAACTGTTTTTT
CALRFKVDEKLFF
>TRBJ1-1|once|14|.|TRBV13
TGTGCCAGCAGCTTTGGACAGCTGAACACTGAAGCTTTCTTT
CASSFGQLNTEAFF
>TRBJ1-4|.|16|.|TRBV19
TGTGCCAGTAGTAGGGACGGGACTCCGTATAATGAAAAACTGTTTTTT
CASSRDGTPYNEKLFF
>TRBJ1-1|once|16|TRBD1|TRBV19
TGTGCCAGTAGTATATCCCGGGACAGTTCGAACACTGAAGCTTTCTTT
CASSISRDSSNTEAFF
>TRBJ1-3|.|12|.|TRBV7-9
TGTGCCAGCAGCTTAGATCCTCTCACCATATATTTT
CASSLDPLTIYF
>TRBJ1-1|.|15|TRBD1|TRBV5-1
TGCGCCAGCAGCTGGGGGACAGGGTTTAACACTGAAGCTTTCTTT
CASSWGTGFNTEAFF
>TRBJ2-7|.|14|TRBD1|TRBV7-9
TGTGCCAGCAGCCCCCGGGACAGGAACTACGAGCAGTACTTC
CASSPRDRNYEQYF
>TRBJ2-5|.|15|.|TRBV30
TGTGCCTGGAGTGGAGAGGGTAGCGGACAAGAGACCCAGTACTTC
CAWSGEGSGQETQYF
>TRBJ2-7|.|16|TRBD2|TRBV7-2
TGTGCCAGCAGCTTATTAGCGGGGATAGGAGCCTACGAGCAGTACTTC
CASSLLAGIGAYEQYF
>TRBJ2-1|once|14|.|TRBV2
TGTGCCAGCAGCACTACGGAAGGAGTCTATGAGCAGTTCTTC
CASSTTEGVYEQFF